A selection of T cell receptor beta chains follows, all from one sample in a study of ipilimumab plus nivolumab after autologous stem cell transplantation. Produced via immunoSEQ multiplex PCR; TCRdb's table is partial and in-frame only. The data hold around 20,000 clones, with around 80% observed a single time. The sample consisted of PBMCs, taken in a trial of ipilimumab plus nivolumab as post-transplant consolidation. The receptors originated from a male donor with diffuse large B-cell lymphoma. Both conserved end residues are part of each CDR3. The order of the fields is D gene, V gene, J gene, clone size, CDR3 DNA, CDR3 protein. D genes are given only for firm matches. Expanded clones are given a class, and other clones once, few, many or no size at all.

TRBD1	TRBV7-2	TRBJ1-2	-	TGTGCCAGCAGCTTAGGGACAGGGTTGGTTTCGGGCTATGGCTACACCTTC	CASSLGTGLVSGYGYTF
-	TRBV5-3	TRBJ1-2	-	TGTGCCAGAAGCTTGAAACTCTGGAACTATGGCTACACCTTC	CARSLKLWNYGYTF
-	TRBV18	TRBJ1-6	-	TGTGCCAGCTCAGGCCAGGGGCTCGGTTCACCCCTCCACTTT	CASSGQGLGSPLHF
-	TRBV15	TRBJ2-7	-	TGTGCCACCAGCAGAGTGAGAGCAGGGGTCCCCCTCGAGCAGTACTTC	CATSRVRAGVPLEQYF
TRBD1	TRBV19	TRBJ2-7	few	TGTGCCAGTAGTATACGACAGGGGGCGCCGATCGAGCAGTACTTC	CASSIRQGAPIEQYF
-	TRBV5-1	TRBJ2-1	once	TGCGCCAGCAGCTTGGAAGCGCGCAGGGGGGTGAATGAGCAGTTCTTC	CASSLEARRGVNEQFF
-	TRBV5-4	TRBJ1-2	-	TGTGCCAGCAGCGAAGGGTCTAACTATGGCTACACCTTC	CASSEGSNYGYTF
TRBD2	TRBV5-5	TRBJ2-7	-	TGTGCCAGCAGCTTGGAACTAGCGGGGGCAACGTCCTACTACGAGCAGTACTTC	CASSLELAGATSYYEQYF
TRBD2	TRBV10-3	TRBJ2-1	-	TGTGCCATCAGTGAGTCGTTTAGCGGGGGGGCTGGTGAGCAGTTCTTC	CAISESFSGGAGEQFF
TRBD1	TRBV7-6	TRBJ2-7	-	TGTGCCAGCAGCGTGAACGCTGGACAGGGGGTCCGCGAGCAGTACTTC	CASSVNAGQGVREQYF
-	TRBV7-2	TRBJ2-5	-	TGTGCCAGCAGCTTTTCCGGACGAGGCCAAGAGACCCAGTACTTC	CASSFSGRGQETQYF
-	TRBV7-9	TRBJ2-1	-	TGTGCCAGCAGCTTAGTCGGAGGGTACTACAATGAGCAGTTCTTC	CASSLVGGYYNEQFF
TRBD1	TRBV19	TRBJ2-7	once	TGTGCCAGTAGTCTGACAGGGCTCTCCTACGAGCAGTACTTC	CASSLTGLSYEQYF
-	TRBV28	TRBJ2-2	-	TGTGCCAGCAGTCTAAGACAGGCCGGGGAGCTGTTTTTT	CASSLRQAGELFF
TRBD1	TRBV19	TRBJ1-2	-	TGTGCCAGTAGTAAGGACAGGGGGCTGGGCTATGGCTACACCTTC	CASSKDRGLGYGYTF
-	TRBV28	TRBJ2-1	-	TGTGCCAGCAGTTTAATCAATGAGCAGTTCTTC	CASSLINEQFF
TRBD2	TRBV9	TRBJ2-3	-	TGTGCCAGCAGCACGGGGGGGCCGGATACGCAGTATTTT	CASSTGGPDTQYF
-	TRBV6-1	TRBJ1-5	once	TGTGCCAGCAGTGGACACATAGGTCAGCCCCAGCATTTT	CASSGHIGQPQHF
-	TRBV6-5	TRBJ2-2	-	TGTGCCAGCAGTTACTGGTCCGGGGAATTGGGCGGGGAGCTGTTTTTT	CASSYWSGELGGELFF
-	TRBV6-5	TRBJ2-7	-	TGTGCCAGCAGTTACTCCAGGCGGGCTCCCTACGAGCAGTACTTC	CASSYSRRAPYEQYF
TRBD1	TRBV27	TRBJ1-5	-	TGTGCCAGCAGTTTCCCAAGGGACAGGGTAGTAAATAAGAATCAGCCCCAGCATTTT	CASSFPRDRVVNKNQPQHF
TRBD1	TRBV27	TRBJ2-7	-	TGTGCCAGCAGCCCAACCGGGACAGGGGCCGCAGCCTACGAGCAGTACTTC	CASSPTGTGAAAYEQYF
-	TRBV2	TRBJ1-6	few	TGTGCCAGCAGTTGGGTGAATTCACCCCTCCACTTT	CASSWVNSPLHF
TRBD2	TRBV7-9	TRBJ2-5	-	TGTGCCAGCAGCTTGAGCGGGGAAGAGACCCAGTACTTC	CASSLSGEETQYF
-	TRBV6-5	TRBJ2-5	-	TGTGCCAGCAGCAGGACATTGGGATTTGAGTACTTC	CASSRTLGFEYF
-	TRBV7-9	TRBJ2-3	-	TGTGCCAGCACGAGCGCAGATAGCACAGATACGCAGTATTTT	CASTSADSTDTQYF